A single sample is the source of the 9 T cell receptor beta chains below, sequenced in a study of regulatory T cells in long-lasting Graves disease. Time point: newly diagnosed GD, antithyroid drugs for less than 3 months. With RNA extracted from PBMCs as input, the TCR library was made. CDR3 regions were amplified by Arm-PCR using iRepertoire HTBI primers to build TCR beta libraries. One entry per CDR3 protein, called by TCRdb with MiXCR from the multiplex PCR reads. The sample has 580,000 or so distinct CDR3 sequences, around 15% seen once. The sample also formed part of further work on T cells in Graves' hyperthyroidism and ophthalmopathy.

Specimen: peripheral blood mononuclear cells (PBMCs), collected at new diagnosis, from a patient treated with antithyroid drugs. These receptors were taken from a man aged 18-30 years with Graves disease.

Turning to this clonotype: With only one base between it and a far larger clone, this is likely a read error. The J gene is TRBJ2-3, the V gene TRBV28; D unclear. The J call is in doubt because the DNA end fits TRBJ2-1 better. This CDR3 spans 16 amino acids. Germline CDR1 is MDHEN and CDR2 is SYDVKM. The CDR3 is CACSSPNDVWGNEQFF. CDR3 coding DNA: TGTGCCTGCAGTTCCCCAAACGACGTATGGGGCAATGAGCAGTTCTTC.

The sample holds many counts of this clonotype. The V and J genes are TRBV6-1 and TRBJ1-1; D is possibly TRBD1 (6 bases). Germline V lookup: CDR1 MNHNS, CDR2 SASEGT. The germline V and J ends were trimmed by 6 bases and 6 bases, with 17 bases remaining between them. CDR3 length: 14 amino acids. This CDR3 is CASREWRGTSEAFF. The CDR3 DNA sequence: TGTGCCAGCAGGGAGTGGAGGGGGACATCTGAAGCTTTCTTT.

The V and J genes are TRBV27 and TRBJ2-3, with D possibly matching TRBD2 (6 bases). The CDR3 runs to 14 residues. Germline CDR1 is MNHEY and CDR2 is SMNVEV (reference sequence). Between the trimmed V and J ends, which lost 3 bases and 5 bases, there was a span of 12 bases. CDR3 residues: CASSFSGEGDTQYF. CDR3 nucleotide sequence: TGTGCCAGCAGTTTTAGCGGAGAGGGAGATACGCAGTATTTT.

The chain recombines TRBV14 with TRBJ2-7; 7 bases line up with TRBD1. The CDR3 is made up of 11 amino acids. Losses at the gene ends were 10 bases for V and 2 bases for J; bases not matched to a gene: 2. Looked up from germline, CDR1 is SGHDN and CDR2 is FVKESK. As DNA, the CDR3 is TGTGCCAAGGGGGCCCCCTACGAGCAGTACTTC. Protein: CAKGAPYEQYF. The whole variable domain, filled in from reference TRBV14 and TRBJ2-7, reads EAGVTQFPSHSVIEKGQTVTLRCDPISGHDNLYWYRRVMGKEIKFLLHFVKESKQDESGMPNNRFLAERTGGTYSTLKVQPAELEDSGVYFCAKGAPYEQYFGPGTRLTVT.

This clonotype appeared a few times. The rearrangement links TRBV29-1 to TRBJ2-7; 9 bases are shared with TRBD1. Trimming at V came to 5 bases and at J to 3 bases, leaving 5 bases not matched to a gene. Germline V gene lookup returns CDR1 SQVTM and CDR2 ANQGSEA. This CDR3 has 13 amino acids. The CDR3 bases are TGCAGCGTTCGCACAGGGGGCATCTACGAGCAGTACTTC. This sequence encodes CSVRTGGIYEQYF.

To note about this clonotype: This could be a read error, since a much larger clone is one nucleotide away. For the CDR3, the DNA is TGTGCCAGCAACGGACTAGCGGGAGGGCGGGATACGCAGTATTTT. It translates to CASNGLAGGRDTQYF. V is TRBV6-1 and J is TRBJ2-3; 15 bases align to TRBD2. The CDR3 has 15 residues. The ends lost 7 bases at V and 6 bases at J; junction bases unmatched: 5. Germline V CDR1 and CDR2: MNHNS, SASEGT.

This clonotype has only a few counts. V and J are TRBV5-1 and TRBJ2-1; D unclear. V was shortened by 1 base and J by 3 bases, with 8 bases between the two germline ends. The CDR3 covers 14 residues. Germline CDR1 is SGHRS and CDR2 is YFSETQ. Here the CDR3 reads CASSLPEYYNEQFF. CDR3 coding DNA: TGCGCCAGCAGCTTGCCGGAATACTACAATGAGCAGTTCTTC.

This clonotype came up many times. The chain recombines TRBV5-1 with TRBJ2-5, with TRBD2 matching 10 bases. The J segment lost 5 bases and the V segment lost 4 bases, leaving 17 bases of the junction unmatched. CDR3 length equals 18 residues. Germline V gene sequence: CDR1 SGHRS, CDR2 YFSETQ. The CDR3 DNA sequence: TGCGCCAGCAGCCAGCCGGGCTCAGCGGGAGGGTGGCAGGAGACCCAGTACTTC. Amino acids: CASSQPGSAGGWQETQYF.

This clonotype was seen at least ten times. The chain joins TRBV5-1 to TRBJ2-5; no clear D gene. The CDR3 runs to 13 residues. V lost 4 bases and J lost 2, with 9 bases in between. Germline V gives CDR1 SGHRS, CDR2 YFSETQ. CDR3 residues: CASSTDLQETQYF. DNA of the CDR3: TGCGCCAGCAGCACCGACTTACAAGAGACCCAGTACTTC. The complete variable domain, with remaining parts taken from reference TRBV5-1 and TRBJ2-5, reads KAGVTQTPRYLIKTRGQQVTLSCSPISGHRSVSWYQQTPGQGLQFLFEYFSETQRNKGNFPGRFSGRQFSNSRSEMNVSTLELGDSALYLCASSTDLQETQYFGPGTRLLVL.